This passage covers 32 T cell receptor beta chains from one sample sequenced in a study of post-analysis software for immune sequencing data. Overall study results and limits: There were roughly five TRBV segments more frequent in patients than controls, and TRBV5-6, TRBV5-1 and TRBV20-1 were among them.

Presence of unique molecular identifiers characterized the TCR beta cDNA libraries. From the PCR reads, TCRdb called clonotypes with MiXCR, one entry per CDR3 protein. The sample yields 350,000 to 500,000 distinct CDR3 sequences, about 40% seen once. These receptors have no identified antigens. Material: blood. These receptors were collected from a girl under 10 years old with multiple sclerosis.

This clonotype occurred a few times. This sequence joins TRBV11-2 and TRBJ2-1; TRBD1 might be the D (5 bases). Per germline, CDR1 SGHAT and CDR2 FQNNGV. The length of the CDR3 is 11 residues. Trimming pared 6 bases from V and 10 bases from J, leaving 10 bases between. As DNA, the CDR3 is TGTGCCAGCAGTCGGACAACCGAGCAGTTCTTC. Its translation is CASSRTTEQFF.

This clonotype was detected only a few times. V gene TRBV6-6 combines with J gene TRBJ2-5; D is ambiguous. The CDR3 is 15 amino acids. V lost 5 bases to trimming and J lost 1 base, with 14 bases between them. Germline V gives CDR1 MNHNY, CDR2 SVGAGI (reference sequence). As DNA, the CDR3 is TGTGCCAGCAGTCCTCGAGTACGAAGCCAAGAGACCCAGTACTTC. Translating it yields CASSPRVRSQETQYF.

This clonotype has a handful of counts. The chain recombines TRBV5-6 with TRBJ2-6, with no clear D. The CDR3 covers 16 residues. Trimming stripped 4 bases from V and 0 bases from J, with 11 bases between. Germline V lookup: CDR1 SGHDT, CDR2 YYEEEE. CDR3 protein: CASSLRGLSGANVLTF. The CDR3 DNA reads as TGTGCCAGCAGCCTCCGCGGCCTCTCTGGGGCCAACGTCCTGACTTTC. The complete variable domain, with remaining parts taken from reference TRBV5-6 and TRBJ2-6, reads DAGVTQSPTHLIKTRGQQVTLRCSPKSGHDTVSWYQQALGQGPQFIFQYYEEEERQRGNFPDRFSGHQFPNYSSELNVNALLLGDSALYLCASSLRGLSGANVLTFGAGSRLTVL.

This clonotype showed up just a few times. The chain employs TRBV7-9 and TRBJ2-1; 10 bases match TRBD1. V gave up 5 bases and J gave up 3 bases; unmatched junction bases: 7. This CDR3 is built from 16 residues. The germline V gene encodes CDR1 SEHNR and CDR2 FQNEAQ (reference sequence). Here the CDR3 reads CASSARDRGHYNEQFF. CDR3 sequence (DNA): TGTGCCAGCAGCGCTCGGGACAGGGGACACTACAATGAGCAGTTCTTC.

The chain couples TRBV2 to TRBJ2-6; D gene ambiguous. V was pared by 2 bases and J by 4 bases, with 9 bases between. The CDR3 is 15 amino acids. CDR1 and CDR2 from the germline V gene are SNHLY and FYNNEI. Here the CDR3 DNA reads TGTGCCAGCAGTGAATGGTCGTCAGGGGCCAACGTCCTGACTTTC. It translates to CASSEWSSGANVLTF.

This clonotype was seen a handful of times. The chain links TRBV20-1 to TRBJ1-2; D unresolved. Germline-derived CDR1 and CDR2 are DFQATT and SNEGSKA (reference sequence). The CDR3 has 15 residues. Trimming removed 6 bases from V and 3 bases from J, with 20 bases in between. CDR3 in DNA: TGCAGTGCACAAGCCCGACGGCTTAGGGACTATGGCTACACCTTC. It specifies CSAQARRLRDYGYTF.

J is TRBJ2-4 and V is TRBV12-3 or TRBV12-4; TRBD2 agrees at 8 bases. The V gene end was trimmed by 3 bases and the J gene end by 0 bases; junction bases not matched to a gene: 10. The CDR3 is 18 residues long. The CDR3 loop reads CASSFSRLAGLAKNIQYF. DNA for the CDR3: TGTGCCAGCAGTTTTAGTCGGTTAGCGGGATTAGCCAAAAACATTCAGTACTTC.

V is TRBV4-3 and J is TRBJ1-5, with D uncertain. V gave up 0 bases and J gave up 7 bases, with 7 bases separating them. CDR3 length: 13 residues. Germline CDR1 reads LGHNA; CDR2 reads YSLEER. CDR3 sequence reads: CASSQDQRQPQHF. As DNA, the CDR3 is TGCGCCAGCAGCCAAGATCAAAGGCAGCCCCAGCATTTT.

The V call is TRBV6-6, the J call TRBJ2-3, with TRBD1 as a possible D gene (5 bases). The CDR3 consists of 16 residues. Germline CDR1 is MNHNY and CDR2 is SVGAGI (reference sequence). V was trimmed by 4 bases and J by 2 bases, leaving 16 bases between them. CDR3 sequence: CASSSKGHHLTDTQYF. Written as DNA, the CDR3 is TGTGCCAGCAGTTCAAAGGGGCATCACCTCACAGATACGCAGTATTTT.

This clonotype was detected only a few times. CDR3 bases: TGTGCCAGCAGCTGGGACTGGAGTGACTGGCAGTTCTTC. This encodes CASSWDWSDWQFF. This rearrangement joins TRBV7-2 to TRBJ2-1, with TRBD2 as a possible D gene (6 bases). Deletions cut 4 bases from V and 12 bases from J, with 16 bases between. Germline V gene sequence: CDR1 SGHTA, CDR2 FQGNSA. The CDR3 is 13 amino acids.

The chain carries TRBV5-4 and TRBJ2-5; TRBD2 aligns across 13 bases. The CDR3 runs 18 residues. With 1 base clipped from V and 1 base from J, the junction kept 7 bases outside the gene matches. Per germline, CDR1 SGHNT and CDR2 YYREEE (reference sequence). CDR3 bases: TGTGCCAGCAGCTTGATTAAACTAGCGGGGGGGGCCCAAGAGACCCAGTACTTC. Its protein is CASSLIKLAGGAQETQYF.

This clonotype has just a few counts. This rearrangement joins TRBV6-5 to TRBJ2-7, with D maybe TRBD1 (6 bases). Per germline, CDR1 MNHEY and CDR2 SVGAGI. V shed 2 bases and J shed 2 bases, with 19 bases lying between them. The CDR3 sequence is 17 residues long. Here the CDR3 reads CASSYGGRINRAYEQYF. The CDR3 DNA is TGTGCCAGCAGTTACGGTGGCAGGATTAACAGGGCCTACGAGCAGTACTTC.

The chain uses TRBV7-8 and TRBJ2-1; D assignment may be TRBD1 or TRBD2 (5 bases each). V shed 11 bases and J shed 7 bases, with 15 bases lying between them. Germline V gene lookup returns CDR1 SGHVS and CDR2 FQNEAQ. This CDR3 contains 12 residues. CDR3 sequence: CAGRSWGNEQFF. The CDR3 DNA follows: TGTGCCGGAAGGTCCTGGGGGAATGAGCAGTTCTTC.

The V and J genes are TRBV5-1 and TRBJ2-1; the match to TRBD2 covers 12 bases. This CDR3 region has 17 residues. CDR1 is SGHRS and CDR2 is YFSETQ in the germline V gene. The V and J ends lost 5 bases and 7 bases, in that order; junction bases with no gene match: 13. The CDR3 here is CASSSETSGRPSNEQFF. CDR3 coding DNA: TGCGCCAGCAGTTCCGAGACTAGCGGGAGACCAAGTAATGAGCAGTTCTTC.

This clonotype was recorded a few times. This rearrangement joins TRBV7-6 to TRBJ2-1; D not certain. Trimming pared 2 bases from V and 7 bases from J, leaving 9 bases between. The germline CDR1 and CDR2 sequences are SGHVS and FNYEAQ. The CDR3 covers 13 residues. CDR3 bases: TGTGCCAGCAGCTTACACCCTGGGAATGAGCAGTTCTTC. Its translation: CASSLHPGNEQFF.

This chain uses TRBV29-1 with TRBJ2-3, with D perhaps matching TRBD1 or TRBD2 (5 bases each). Deletions cut 6 bases from V and 2 bases from J, with 21 bases between. This CDR3 has 16 amino acids. CDR1 is SQVTM, CDR2 ANQGSEA, per germline. The CDR3 protein is CSVTSWAGTSTDTQYF. CDR3 sequence (DNA): TGCAGCGTCACATCTTGGGCAGGGACCTCCACAGATACGCAGTATTTT.

This chain uses TRBV29-1 with TRBJ2-1; 8 nucleotides line up with TRBD2. Germline assignment: CDR1 SQVTM and CDR2 ANQGSEA. This CDR3 spans 11 amino acids. V gave up 7 bases and J gave up 8 bases; unmatched junction bases: 4. The DNA of the CDR3 is TGCAGCGCCGTGCGGGGGGATGAGCAGTTCTTC. This translates into CSAVRGDEQFF.

The V call is TRBV20-1, the J call TRBJ2-7, with TRBD2 identical over 8 bases. CDR1 and CDR2 (germline): DFQATT, SNEGSKA (reference sequence). V shed 6 bases and J 2 bases; nucleotides not matched to a gene: 15. The CDR3 is 16 residues long. CDR3 nucleotide sequence: TGCAGTGCAACCCCCCGGAGGACTAGCTTCGCCTACGAGCAGTACTTC. Translation: CSATPRRTSFAYEQYF.

Here the CDR3 reads CSAGRLAESTDTQYF. The CDR3 coding sequence is TGCAGTGCTGGGCGACTAGCGGAATCCACAGATACGCAGTATTTT. The chain is built from TRBV20-1 and TRBJ2-3; TRBD2 matches 9 bases. The V gene end was trimmed by 5 bases and the J gene end by 2 bases; junction bases not matched to a gene: 8. Germline CDR1 and CDR2: DFQATT and SNEGSKA (reference sequence). The CDR3 loop spans 15 amino acids.

This rearrangement joins TRBV10-3 to TRBJ2-3; TRBD1 matches at 9 bases. Germline lookup yields CDR1 ENHRY and CDR2 SYGVKD. V lost 7 bases, J lost 2 bases, and 4 bases stayed unmatched. CDR3 length: 14 amino acids. CDR3 amino acids: CAINGQGTTDTQYF. CDR3 coding DNA: TGTGCCATCAATGGACAGGGGACCACAGATACGCAGTATTTT.

This clonotype was counted only a few times. The V gene is TRBV7-9, the J gene TRBJ1-2; TRBD1 matches at 11 bases. The CDR3 extends over 15 amino acids. In germline, CDR1 is SEHNR, CDR2 FQNEAQ (reference sequence). The V and J ends lost 3 bases and 7 bases, in that order; junction bases with no gene match: 7. As DNA, the CDR3 is TGTGCCAGCAGCTTGCCCGGGACAGGGGGGAGTGGCTACACCTTC. Its translation is CASSLPGTGGSGYTF.

This clonotype was detected only a few times. The chain employs TRBV7-3 and TRBJ2-7; D possibly corresponds to TRBD2 (5 bases). Germline V gives CDR1 SGHTA, CDR2 FQGTGA. V lost 5 bases and J lost 7, with 9 bases in between. The CDR3 has 11 amino acids. CDR3 nucleotide sequence: TGTGCCAGCAGCGAGGGTGCGGAGCAGTACTTC. This encodes CASSEGAEQYF.

This clonotype was counted between two and nine times. The genes are TRBV4-3 and TRBJ2-7; the D is unclear. Germline CDR1 reads LGHNA; CDR2 reads YSLEER. The CDR3 is 14 residues long. Between the trimmed V and J ends, which lost 0 bases and 3 bases, there was a span of 9 bases. CDR3 region: CASSQDKGSYEQYF. DNA for the CDR3: TGCGCCAGCAGCCAAGATAAGGGTAGCTACGAGCAGTACTTC.

The chain links TRBV27 to TRBJ2-4; tentatively, D is TRBD1 or TRBD2 (5 bases each). Germline CDR1 and CDR2: MNHEY and SMNVEV (reference sequence). The V gene lost 3 bases and the J gene lost 10 bases, with 16 bases spanning the gap. CDR3 length: 14 amino acids. CDR3 coding DNA: TGTGCCAGCAGTTTTTGGGGGAGAGGTCGTATTCAGTACTTC. It is translated as CASSFWGRGRIQYF.

The chain joins TRBV28 to TRBJ1-6; D call uncertain. The CDR3 loop spans 13 amino acids. Deletions cut 5 bases from V and 9 bases from J, with 11 bases between. Germline loops: CDR1 MDHEN, CDR2 SYDVKM. CDR3 loop: CASSPVFGSPLHF. The DNA for the CDR3 is TGTGCCAGCAGTCCGGTATTTGGTTCACCCCTCCACTTT.

This clonotype has a handful of counts. The chain has TRBV27 and TRBJ2-3, with D unclear. Trimming cost V 5 bases and J 2 bases, with 8 bases left between them. Looked up from germline, CDR1 is MNHEY and CDR2 is SMNVEV (reference sequence). CDR3 length: 13 residues. CDR3 protein: CASSPRHTDTQYF. The CDR3 region has the DNA TGTGCCAGCAGTCCTCGTCACACAGATACGCAGTATTTT.

This clonotype was observed a handful of times. J is TRBJ2-7 and V is TRBV7-9; the D is unclear. The tail of the sequence fits TRBJ2-5 better, so the J call may be wrong. Germline CDR1 and CDR2: SEHNR and FQNEAQ (reference sequence). The CDR3 is 13 residues long. CDR3 in DNA: TGTGCCAGCAGCGCTCCCTTGGGAGAGACCCAGTACTTC. Translated, it gives CASSAPLGETQYF.

The rearrangement uses TRBV29-1 and TRBJ1-1; TRBD1 agrees at 11 bases. There are 13 residues in the CDR3. V lost 7 bases and J lost 6; bases outside the gene matches: 7. The germline V gene encodes CDR1 SQVTM and CDR2 ANQGSEA. The CDR3 loop reads CSARTGGVSEAFF. CDR3 coding DNA: TGCAGCGCTAGGACAGGGGGCGTCTCTGAAGCTTTCTTT.

The gene calls are TRBV29-1 and TRBJ2-1; the D is unclear. Per the germline V gene, CDR1 is SQVTM and CDR2 is ANQGSEA. The CDR3 has 16 amino acids. V lost 6 bases and J lost 0, with 18 bases in between. The CDR3 sequence is CSVHLRRQSSYNEQFF. CDR3 sequence (DNA): TGCAGCGTCCACCTAAGGCGCCAGAGCTCCTACAATGAGCAGTTCTTC.

The chain combines TRBV7-9 with TRBJ2-7, with 11 nucleotides matching TRBD2. CDR3 length: 16 amino acids. Germline CDR1 and CDR2: SEHNR and FQNEAQ (reference sequence). V shed 7 bases, J shed 1 base, and the junction held 9 bases outside the gene matches. As DNA, the CDR3 is TGTGCCAGCACCCTTAGTGGGACTAGCGGATCCTACGAGCAGTACTTC. Translation gives CASTLSGTSGSYEQYF.

This clonotype was picked up a small number of times. This rearrangement joins TRBV7-9 to TRBJ2-1, with D perhaps TRBD1 or TRBD2 (6 bases each). With 2 bases removed from V and 3 bases from J, the gap between germline ends came to 14 bases. The CDR3 consists of 16 residues. Germline CDR1 and CDR2: SEHNR and FQNEAQ (reference sequence). In DNA, the CDR3 is TGTGCCAGCAGCTTAAGGGGGGACGGAGTCTACAATGAGCAGTTCTTC. Translating it yields CASSLRGDGVYNEQFF. The whole variable domain, filled in from reference TRBV7-9 and TRBJ2-1, reads DTGVSQNPRHKITKRGQNVTFRCDPISEHNRLYWYRQTLGQGPEFLTYFQNEAQLEKSRLLSDRFSAERPKGSFSTLEIQRTEQGDSAMYLCASSLRGDGVYNEQFFGPGTRLTVL.

The rearrangement links TRBV7-2 to TRBJ2-1; D might be TRBD2 (5 bases). The V gene lost 0 bases and the J gene lost 13 bases, with 16 bases spanning the gap. The CDR3 totals 14 residues. The germline V gene has CDR1 SGHTA and CDR2 FQGNSA. The CDR3 loop reads CASSLASGEETQFF. CDR3 DNA: TGTGCCAGCAGCTTAGCTTCCGGGGAAGAGACCCAGTTCTTC.